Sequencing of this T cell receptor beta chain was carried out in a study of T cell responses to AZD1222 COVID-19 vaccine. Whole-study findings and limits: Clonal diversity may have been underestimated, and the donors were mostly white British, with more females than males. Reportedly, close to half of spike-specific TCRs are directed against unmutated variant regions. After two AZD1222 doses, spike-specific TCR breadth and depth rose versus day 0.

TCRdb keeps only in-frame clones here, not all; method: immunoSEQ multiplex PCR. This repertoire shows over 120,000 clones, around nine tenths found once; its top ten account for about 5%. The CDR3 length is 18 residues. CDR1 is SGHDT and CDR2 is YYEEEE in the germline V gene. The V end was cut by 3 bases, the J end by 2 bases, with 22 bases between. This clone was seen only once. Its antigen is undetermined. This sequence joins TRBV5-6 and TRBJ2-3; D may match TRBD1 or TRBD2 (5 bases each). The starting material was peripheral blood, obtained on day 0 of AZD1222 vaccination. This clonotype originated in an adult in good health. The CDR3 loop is CASSYRSSSGPHTDTQYF. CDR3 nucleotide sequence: TGTGCCAGCAGCTATCGTTCGAGCTCGGGGCCCCACACAGATACGCAGTATTTT.